This entry lists 2 T cell receptor beta chains sequenced from one sample in a study of T cell repertoires in cytomegalovirus infection. TCRdb itself ran the reads through MiXCR, one entry per CDR3 protein. In the table there are over 150,000 distinct CDR3 sequences, approximately 18% of which are singletons. Input material: CD8+ T cells from PBMCs. The receptors were sampled from a human donor in good health (CMV status not recorded). Some clones in this sample may be carry-over from other donors' samples.

The sample holds a few counts of this clonotype. The CDR3 nucleotides read TGTGCCAGCAGTGAGGGGGGGGACTCCTACAATGAGCAGTTCTTC. It codes for CASSEGGDSYNEQFF. This chain links TRBV7-2 with TRBJ2-1; maybe TRBD2 (7 bases). V was trimmed by 6 bases and J by 0 bases, leaving 12 bases between them. CDR1 and CDR2 from the germline V gene are SGHTA and FQGNSA. The CDR3 covers 15 residues.

The chain is built from TRBV5-5 and TRBJ2-5, with 7 bases identical to TRBD1. The V segment lost 5 bases and the J segment 2 bases; nucleotides outside the gene matches: 9. This CDR3 is built from 15 residues. Germline V gene lookup returns CDR1 SGHKS and CDR2 YYEKEE (reference sequence). The CDR3 reads CASRTTGTRQETQYF. The CDR3 DNA follows: TGTGCCAGCAGGACGACAGGGACCCGTCAAGAGACCCAGTACTTC.